Many counts were recorded for the clone carrying this T cell receptor beta chain. Its antigen is currently unknown. TCRdb re-called the multiplex PCR reads with MiXCR, one entry per CDR3 protein. Among some 100,000 distinct CDR3 sequences listed, around 20% were seen once. The source of the sample is a study of breast tumors, draining lymph nodes, adjacent tissues. Samples came from axillary lymph nodes draining the breast cancer. Study-wide results and caveats: Luminal-like breast cancer showed significantly higher tumor–nontumor repertoire similarity than basal-like.

This sequence was found in a female donor with breast cancer. Some clones in this sample may be carry-over from other donors' samples. The sample taken for sequencing was axillary lymph node tissue.

In nucleotides, the CDR3 is TGTGCCACCAGCAGAGATCCAGGCAGGGCTGGAAACACCATATATTTT. Amino acid sequence: CATSRDPGRAGNTIYF. The chain has TRBV15 and TRBJ1-3; D possibly corresponds to TRBD1 (5 bases). V lost 0 bases and J 2 bases, leaving 11 bases between the germline ends. The CDR3 has 16 residues. Looked up from germline, CDR1 is LNHNV and CDR2 is YYDKDF (reference sequence).